This T cell receptor (beta chain) emerged from a study of blood T cell repertoires in COVID-19. Study-wide context: Specimens from acute and convalescent COVID-19 originated in the United States, Italy and Spain. PBMCs, B-cell-depleted T cells, or T cells provided the cDNA or gDNA that made up the material.

Under the authors' procedure: Estimates of nucleated cell counts were drawn from the amplification of reference gene primers. Some clones are missing from TCRdb's copy, which holds only in-frame ones; the method was immunoSEQ multiplex PCR. V and J calls and clone size are as listed in that table; D and trimming were resolved from the DNA. The sample comprises approximately 190,000 clones, 75% to 90% of which are singletons, and about 7% rests with the top ten. The CDR3 spans 13 residues. Germline CDR1 reads SQVTM; CDR2 reads ANQGSEA. V was clipped by 6 bases and J by 2 bases; unmatched bases: 5. Sequencing used peripheral blood. The chain uses TRBV29-1 and TRBJ1-1; 8 nucleotides line up with TRBD1. The sequence came from a man aged 60 to 69 with acute or convalescent COVID-19. CDR3 protein: CSVKDRANTEAFF. The CDR3 nucleotides read TGCAGCGTCAAGGACAGGGCCAACACTGAAGCTTTCTTT. The entire variable domain, with the rest obtained from reference TRBV29-1 and TRBJ1-1, is as follows: SAVISQKPSRDICQRGTSLTIQCQVDSQVTMMFWYRQQPGQSLTLIATANQGSEATYESGFVIDKFPISRPNLTFSTLTVSNMSPEDSSIYLCSVKDRANTEAFFGQGTRLTVV.